These 32 T cell receptor beta chains came from one sample sequenced in a study of T-cell reconstitution after alpha-beta-depleted transplantation in children. A TCRbeta library incorporating unique molecular identifiers was prepared. TCRdb used MiXCR to reprocess the PCR reads, holding one entry per CDR3 protein. Of about 900,000 distinct CDR3 sequences in the sample, about 29% were seen once. Source: PBMCs, mostly from graft donor cells, taken 360 days after TCRalphabeta/CD19-depleted stem cell transplant. These TCRs come from a boy under three years old who had a stem cell transplant for SCID, so the T cells may come from the graft donor.

This clonotype occurred a few times. The J gene is TRBJ2-5, the V gene TRBV6-2 or TRBV6-3; the D gene is possibly TRBD1 (5 bases). V lost 2 bases to trimming and J lost 3 bases, with 13 bases between them. Germline CDR1 is MNHEY and CDR2 is SVGEGT. The CDR3 has 15 amino acids. CDR3 sequence (DNA): TGTGCCAGCAGTTACCGGCGACAGCTGAAAGAGACCCAGTACTTC. Protein product: CASSYRRQLKETQYF.

This clonotype was found a few times. This chain connects TRBV5-1 to TRBJ2-2, with 7 bases lining up with TRBD1. This CDR3 comprises 15 residues. Trimming removed 4 bases from V and 0 bases from J; junction bases left unmatched: 3. Germline V gene data show CDR1 as SGHRS and CDR2 as YFSETQ. CDR3 residues: CASSKGQPNTGELFF. CDR3 bases: TGCGCCAGCAGCAAGGGACAGCCGAACACCGGGGAGCTGTTTTTT.

This clonotype was seen a few times. The chain has TRBV5-1 and TRBJ1-1; D is uncertain. The length of the CDR3 is 15 residues. Germline values: CDR1 SGHRS, CDR2 YFSETQ. The V gene lost 0 bases and the J gene lost 1 base, with 10 bases spanning the gap. CDR3 protein: CASSLEAGPNTEAFF. In DNA, the CDR3 is TGCGCCAGCAGCTTGGAAGCAGGTCCGAACACTGAAGCTTTCTTT.

This clonotype was recorded a few times. V gene TRBV18 combines with J gene TRBJ1-2, with unresolved D. CDR1 is KGHSH and CDR2 is LQKENI in the germline V gene. CDR3 length equals 14 residues. V lost 3 bases and J 0 bases, leaving 8 bases between the germline ends. CDR3 protein: CASSPGRTNYGYTF. The DNA for the CDR3 is TGTGCCAGCTCACCTGGGCGAACTAACTATGGCTACACCTTC.

The V gene is TRBV29-1, the J gene TRBJ2-5, with D hard to call. The CDR3 totals 15 residues. Germline CDR1 reads SQVTM; CDR2 reads ANQGSEA. The V end lost 3 bases, the J end lost 9 bases, and 23 bases lay between the germline ends. Here the CDR3 reads CSVDFDGWNPVAQYF. The CDR3 DNA sequence: TGCAGCGTTGATTTTGATGGCTGGAATCCGGTTGCCCAGTACTTC.

In this sample, this clonotype turned up a few times. J is TRBJ2-5 and V is TRBV12-3 or TRBV12-4, with TRBD1 matching 7 bases. Trimming cost V 3 bases and J 4 bases; bases outside gene matches: 14. This CDR3 is built from 17 residues. Here the CDR3 reads CASSFPSSQGVGETQYF. In DNA form, the CDR3 reads TGTGCCAGCAGTTTCCCTAGCAGTCAGGGGGTAGGAGAGACCCAGTACTTC.

The rearrangement links TRBV7-2 to TRBJ2-7; D might be TRBD1 or TRBD2, each matching 5 bases. The CDR3 contains 12 residues. The ends were cut back, 5 bases at V and 7 bases at J, with 12 bases in the middle. Germline V gene data show CDR1 as SGHTA and CDR2 as FQGNSA. The CDR3 protein is CASSPQRGEQYF. The CDR3, as DNA: TGTGCCAGCAGCCCTCAGAGGGGTGAGCAGTACTTC. Full variable domain (missing parts from reference TRBV7-2 and TRBJ2-7): GAGVSQSPSNKVTEKGKDVELRCDPISGHTALYWYRQSLGQGLEFLIYFQGNSAPDKSGLPSDRFSAERTGGSVSTLTIQRTQQEDSAVYLCASSPQRGEQYFGPGTRLTVT.

This clonotype was seen only a few times. This chain uses TRBV28 with TRBJ1-2; TRBD1 aligns across 8 bases. The ends lost 2 bases at V and 0 bases at J; junction bases unmatched: 5. The CDR3 covers 16 residues. Germline V lookup: CDR1 MDHEN, CDR2 SYDVKM. The CDR3 coding sequence is TGTGCCAGCAGTTTAAGTTCGACAGGGGCTAACTATGGCTACACCTTC. As protein: CASSLSSTGANYGYTF.

This clonotype showed up just a few times. The chain carries TRBV4-3 and TRBJ2-1; TRBD1 aligns across 8 bases. CDR1 is LGHNA and CDR2 is YSLEER in the germline V gene. J was trimmed by 9 bases and V by 4 bases; bases with no gene match: 5. The CDR3 has 13 amino acids. The CDR3 coding sequence is TGCGCCAGCAGCCGCCAAACAGGGGGTGAGCAGTTCTTC. As protein: CASSRQTGGEQFF.

V is TRBV2 and J is TRBJ2-4; TRBD2 aligns across 11 bases. Trimming took 9 bases from V and 7 from J; bases not matched to a gene: 20. The CDR3 sequence is 18 residues long. Germline lookup yields CDR1 SNHLY and CDR2 FYNNEI. The DNA of the CDR3 is TGTGCCAGAACGCTGGTCCCATTAGCGGGGGGGCTTATGAACATTCAGTACTTC. It encodes CARTLVPLAGGLMNIQYF.

This clonotype was counted a single time. In DNA form, the CDR3 reads TGCGCCAGCAGCCTTGGCCCCGACCGCCCCAACTCTGGAAACACCATATATTTT. This codes for CASSLGPDRPNSGNTIYF. The genes are TRBV4-1 and TRBJ1-3; unclear D gene. This CDR3 is built from 18 residues. Trimming took 4 bases from V and 0 from J, leaving 19 bases between them. CDR1 is MGHRA, CDR2 YSYEKL, per germline.

This clonotype has just a few counts. The chain joins TRBV12-3 or TRBV12-4 to TRBJ2-6; tentative D call: TRBD1 (5 bases). The CDR3 extends over 17 amino acids. Trimming took 4 bases from V and 2 from J, leaving 15 bases between them. CDR3 region: CASSWAVGATGANVLTF. Here the CDR3 DNA reads TGTGCCAGCAGTTGGGCCGTAGGGGCTACTGGGGCCAACGTCCTGACTTTC.

J is TRBJ2-3 and V is TRBV11-2; no definite D call. In germline, CDR1 is SGHAT, CDR2 FQNNGV. The CDR3 runs 15 residues. The V end was cut by 5 bases, the J end by 1 base, with 13 bases between. Here the CDR3 reads CASSPRLRGTDTQYF. As DNA, the CDR3 is TGTGCCAGCAGCCCCAGACTCCGGGGCACAGATACGCAGTATTTT.

The V and J genes are TRBV5-1 and TRBJ2-1; D is ambiguous. Germline values: CDR1 SGHRS, CDR2 YFSETQ. V lost 0 bases to trimming and J lost 5 bases, with 6 bases between them. The CDR3 contains 13 residues. The CDR3 bases are TGCGCCAGCAGCTTGGGGATCCACAATGAGCAGTTCTTC. It encodes CASSLGIHNEQFF.

In this sample, this clonotype turned up a few times. The V and J genes are TRBV5-4 and TRBJ1-2, with TRBD1 matching 7 bases. The junction had 16 bases not matched to a gene; V was cut back by 4 bases and J by 4 bases. CDR3 size: 17 residues. CDR1 is SGHNT, CDR2 YYREEE, per germline (reference sequence). This CDR3 is CASSAPGQPTITYGYTF. The DNA of the CDR3 is TGTGCCAGCAGCGCCCCGGGACAGCCCACTATCACCTATGGCTACACCTTC.

The genes are TRBV20-1 and TRBJ2-1, with 7 bases aligning to TRBD2. The CDR3 runs 15 residues. The ends lost 5 bases at V and 4 bases at J; junction bases unmatched: 11. Germline V lookup: CDR1 DFQATT, CDR2 SNEGSKA (reference sequence). The CDR3 is CSAAEGAGKYNEQFF. In DNA form, the CDR3 reads TGCAGTGCTGCCGAAGGAGCGGGGAAATACAATGAGCAGTTCTTC.

The chain is built from TRBV3-1 and TRBJ1-1; 11 bases line up with TRBD1. The CDR3 length is 14 residues. CDR1 and CDR2 (germline): LGHDT, YNNKEL (reference sequence). The ends lost 5 bases at V and 8 bases at J; junction bases unmatched: 7. The CDR3 nucleotides read TGTGCCAGCAGCGGACGGACAGGGGGCGGCGAAGCTTTCTTT. Amino acid sequence: CASSGRTGGGEAFF.

This chain uses TRBV28 with TRBJ1-1; D is uncertain. The V and J ends lost 3 bases and 1 base respectively, with 12 bases between them. This CDR3 contains 15 residues. Germline V CDR1 and CDR2: MDHEN, SYDVKM. CDR3 residues: CASSFVLSGNTEAFF. CDR3 DNA sequence: TGTGCCAGCAGTTTTGTTCTTTCAGGGAACACTGAAGCTTTCTTT.

The V and J genes are TRBV11-2 and TRBJ2-1; D uncertain. V was pared by 1 base and J by 0 bases, with 10 bases between. The CDR3 spans 16 residues. Germline V gene data show CDR1 as SGHAT and CDR2 as FQNNGV. CDR3 sequence: CASSLARPISYNEQFF. The CDR3 bases are TGTGCCAGCAGCTTAGCAAGGCCTATCTCCTACAATGAGCAGTTCTTC.

The V gene is TRBV4-3, the J gene TRBJ2-3; 7 bases are shared with TRBD1. V lost 0 bases to trimming and J lost 1 base; unmatched junction nucleotides: 10. The CDR3 has 18 amino acids. In germline, CDR1 is LGHNA, CDR2 YSLEER. The CDR3 is CASSQERGQNGRTDTQYF. The CDR3, as DNA: TGCGCCAGCAGCCAAGAAAGGGGACAGAACGGGCGCACAGATACGCAGTATTTT.

The rearrangement joins TRBV6-6 to TRBJ1-3; D unclear. Germline CDR1 MNHNY, CDR2 SVGAGI (reference sequence). V was clipped by 10 bases and J by 4 bases, with 11 bases between them. CDR3 length: 12 amino acids. This CDR3 reads CATSARGNTIYF. The CDR3 DNA follows: TGTGCCACCTCAGCGCGAGGAAACACCATATATTTT.

This clonotype was observed at least ten times. The genes are TRBV24-1 and TRBJ2-2; D gene ambiguous. Deletions cut 4 bases from V and 1 base from J, with 6 bases between. Germline-derived CDR1 and CDR2 are KGHDR and SFDVKD. The CDR3 sequence is 14 residues long. This CDR3 reads CATSEGRNTGELFF. In nucleotides, the CDR3 is TGTGCCACCAGTGAGGGTCGGAACACCGGGGAGCTGTTTTTT.

This clonotype occurred a few times. This sequence joins TRBV5-1 and TRBJ2-6; D possibly corresponds to TRBD2 (6 bases). Germline V CDR1 and CDR2: SGHRS, YFSETQ. The CDR3 has 17 residues. V was shortened by 0 bases and J by 0 bases, with 10 bases between the two germline ends. CDR3 in DNA: TGCGCCAGCAGCTTGGAAGCGGGCTTCTCTGGGGCCAACGTCCTGACTTTC. Protein sequence: CASSLEAGFSGANVLTF.

CDR3 DNA: TGTGCCAGCAGCAACGTCCGGGACTTGCAGAACACTGAAGCTTTCTTT. Its protein is CASSNVRDLQNTEAFF. V and J are TRBV6-1 and TRBJ1-1; possible D gene TRBD1, 5 bases. Germline CDR1 reads MNHNS; CDR2 reads SASEGT. V was shortened by 6 bases and J by 1 base, with 18 bases between the two germline ends. There are 16 residues in the CDR3.

This sequence joins TRBV2 and TRBJ2-7; possible D gene TRBD1, 5 bases. Trimming shortened V by 3 bases and J by 6 bases, and 15 bases separated the two germline ends. The CDR3 contains 14 residues. CDR1 and CDR2 (germline): SNHLY, FYNNEI. The DNA of the CDR3 is TGTGCCAGCAGTGAGCAACTCTTACAGGTCGAGCAGTACTTC. It encodes CASSEQLLQVEQYF.

This clonotype came up a few times. The genes are TRBV6-2 or TRBV6-3 and TRBJ1-2; D ambiguous. This CDR3 region has 14 residues. V was cut by 5 bases and J by 4 bases, with 14 bases left in between. Germline V lookup: CDR1 MNHEY, CDR2 SVGEGT. In DNA, the CDR3 is TGTGCCAGCAGTCGACCGGGTCTTCTCTATGGCTACACCTTC. Protein product: CASSRPGLLYGYTF.

This clonotype was picked up a small number of times. The V and J genes are TRBV12-3 or TRBV12-4 and TRBJ2-3; D unresolved. The CDR3 is 11 residues long. The CDR3 here is CASELTDTQYF. DNA for the CDR3: TGTGCGAGCGAACTCACAGATACGCAGTATTTT.

The chain is built from TRBV5-1 and TRBJ2-2, with unresolved D. CDR1 SGHRS and CDR2 YFSETQ come from the germline V gene. The CDR3 covers 14 residues. V was pared by 0 bases and J by 5 bases, with 8 bases between. The chain's CDR3 is CASSLDGVTGELFF. The CDR3 DNA reads TGCGCCAGCAGCTTGGATGGGGTAACCGGGGAGCTGTTTTTT.

The rearrangement links TRBV9 to TRBJ2-3; D not resolved. CDR1 SGDLS and CDR2 YYNGEE come from the germline V gene. This CDR3 is 13 amino acids long. Trimming took off 3 bases at V and 6 bases at J, with 11 bases between the two ends. CDR3 coding DNA: TGTGCCAGCAGCGCCACAAACGGGGATACGCAGTATTTT. It translates to CASSATNGDTQYF. Based on the CDR3 plus reference TRBV9 and TRBJ2-3, the full variable domain is DSGVTQTPKHLITATGQRVTLRCSPRSGDLSVYWYQQSLDQGLQFLIQYYNGEERAKGNILERFSAQQFPDLHSELNLSSLELGDSALYFCASSATNGDTQYFGPGTRLTVL.

Comments on this clonotype: The junction does not match germline at one end; this may be a read error. This chain joins TRBV3-1 and TRBJ1-1, with D possibly matching TRBD1 (5 bases). Per the germline V gene, CDR1 is LGHDT and CDR2 is YNNKEL (reference sequence). CDR3 size: 13 residues. CDR3 sequence: CASRQGENTEAFF. Written as DNA, the CDR3 is TGTGCCAGCCGCCAGGGCGAAAACACTGAAGCTTTCTTT.

The chain employs TRBV6-5 and TRBJ1-1, with D unclear. CDR1 and CDR2 from the germline V gene are MNHEY and SVGAGI. The CDR3 contains 15 residues. The V end was cut by 3 bases, the J end by 1 base, with 12 bases between. CDR3 bases: TGTGCCAGCAGTTATCTCCCAAGGGCGAACACTGAAGCTTTCTTT. It translates to CASSYLPRANTEAFF.

On this clonotype itself: Mismatch with germline at one junction end may stem from a read error. The chain couples TRBV28 to TRBJ2-7; the D call may be TRBD1 or TRBD2 (5 bases each). This CDR3 comprises 13 residues. The germline CDR1 and CDR2 sequences are MDHEN and SYDVKM. CDR3 loop: CACSLWGRDEQYF. CDR3 DNA: TGTGCCTGCAGTTTATGGGGACGGGACGAGCAGTACTTC.